This T cell receptor beta chain was recovered during a study of tumor-infiltrating lymphocytes in localized non-small cell lung cancer. About the research overall: Each patient gave resected tumor and non-adjacent uninvolved lung tissue. Findings and caveats of the study: Different pieces of the same tissue were used for each assay. Only some patients had TCR sequencing, depending on available tissue. IM1 and IM2 tumors showed no difference in T-cell fraction.

CDR1 SGHAT and CDR2 FQNNGV come from the germline V gene. This CDR3 has 11 residues. The ends were cut back, 4 bases at V and 7 bases at J, with 7 bases in the middle. Here immunoSEQ multiplex PCR was the method, and the copy in TCRdb shows in-frame clones only, minus some. This repertoire shows about 23,000 clones, 69% found once; its top ten account for approximately 14%. Notes on this clone: Its specificity is not known.

The sequence came from a human donor with non-small cell lung cancer. The chain is built from TRBV11-2 and TRBJ1-1; the D gene is possibly TRBD1 (5 bases). Sequenced input: lung tumor tissue. CDR3 in DNA: TGTGCCAGCAGCTCAGGGTTTGAAGCTTTCTTT. The encoded protein is CASSSGFEAFF.